The sample holds a few counts of the clone carrying this T cell receptor (beta chain). The antigen is not known. TCRdb itself ran the reads through MiXCR, one entry per CDR3 protein. The data contain just over 450,000 distinct CDR3 sequences, 42% of them singletons. The record originates from a study of T cell repertoires in cytomegalovirus infection. Across the study: CMV epitopes that were recently identified and HLA-C-restricted were used alongside well-studied HLA-B-restricted ones. It can be stated that public TCR beta signatures indicated CMV infection as well as a matching HLA type.

Study-wide findings and caveats: The cumulative frequency of public TCR beta families distinguished individuals who carried CMV together with the relevant HLA. What dominated the ex vivo response were HLA-C-restricted CMV-specific TCR beta clonotypes.

Looked up from germline, CDR1 is SGHNT and CDR2 is YYREEE (reference sequence). The CDR3 contains 12 residues. The V end was cut by 2 bases, the J end by 7 bases, with 10 bases between. Source: cultured PBMCs, taken from culture after CMV antigen stimulation. This sequence originates from a human donor in good health (CMV status not recorded). Some clones in this sample may be carry-over from other donors' samples. The V gene is TRBV5-4, the J gene TRBJ2-7, with a tentative D call TRBD1 (6 bases). The CDR3 DNA follows: TGTGCCAGCAGCTTCCATAGGGGGGAGCAGTACTTC. This encodes CASSFHRGEQYF. Complete variable domain (other parts from reference TRBV5-4 and TRBJ2-7): ETGVTQSPTHLIKTRGQQVTLRCSSQSGHNTVSWYQQALGQGPQFIFQYYREEENGRGNFPPRFSGLQFPNYSSELNVNALELDDSALYLCASSFHRGEQYFGPGTRLTVT.